This T cell receptor beta chain is drawn from a study of T-cell reconstitution after alpha-beta-depleted transplantation in children. V lost 10 bases, J lost 6 bases, and 7 bases stayed unmatched. The CDR3 loop spans 14 amino acids. The germline V gene has CDR1 MNHNS and CDR2 SASEGT. The TCRbeta library incorporated unique molecular identifiers. Via MiXCR, TCRdb re-called the PCR reads, giving one row per CDR3 protein. The sample holds about 5,900 distinct CDR3 sequences; 15% are singletons and the top ten take around 80%. This clonotype has just one count. This chain connects TRBV6-1 to TRBJ2-3, with 13 bases lining up with TRBD2. The sequences come from PBMCs, mostly from graft donor cells, collected 180 days after TCRalphabeta/CD19-depleted stem cell transplant. This TCR was sampled from a patient between 2 and 9 years old who had a stem cell transplant for inherited bone marrow failure, so the T cells may come from the graft donor. CDR3 DNA sequence: TGTGCCACCAGACTAGCGGGAGGATCGGATACGCAGTATTTT. It codes for CATRLAGGSDTQYF.